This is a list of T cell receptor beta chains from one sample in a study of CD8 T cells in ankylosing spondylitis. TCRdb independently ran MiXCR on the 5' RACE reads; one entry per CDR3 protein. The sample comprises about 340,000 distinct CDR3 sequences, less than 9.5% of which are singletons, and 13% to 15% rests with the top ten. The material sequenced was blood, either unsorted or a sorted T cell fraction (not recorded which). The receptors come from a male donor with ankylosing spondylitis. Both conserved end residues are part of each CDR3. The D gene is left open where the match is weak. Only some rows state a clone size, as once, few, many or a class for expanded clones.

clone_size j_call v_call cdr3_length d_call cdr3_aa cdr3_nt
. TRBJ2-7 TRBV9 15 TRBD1 CASSVAGTGGHEQYF TGTGCCAGCAGCGTAGCAGGGACAGGGGGCCACGAGCAGTACTTC
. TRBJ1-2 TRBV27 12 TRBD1 CASRTGLGGYTF TGTGCCAGCAGGACAGGGTTGGGCGGCTACACCTTC
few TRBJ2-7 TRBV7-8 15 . CASSLVVGGDYEQYF TGTGCCAGCAGCTTAGTGGTCGGAGGGGACTACGAGCAGTACTTC
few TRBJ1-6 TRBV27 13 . CASSFFRVSPLHF TGTGCCAGCAGTTTCTTTAGGGTTTCACCCCTCCACTTT
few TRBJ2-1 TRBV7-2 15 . CASSLSGGVGAEQFF TGTGCCAGCAGCTTAAGTGGCGGCGTCGGGGCAGAGCAGTTCTTC
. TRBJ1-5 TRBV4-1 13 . CASSQDVMSPQHF TGCGCCAGCAGCCAAGACGTAATGTCGCCCCAGCATTTT
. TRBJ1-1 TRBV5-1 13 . CASSELGYTEAFF TGCGCCAGCAGCGAGTTAGGGTACACTGAAGCTTTCTTT
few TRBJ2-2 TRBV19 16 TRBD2 CASSILAGGGTGELFF TGTGCCAGTAGTATCTTAGCGGGAGGAGGCACCGGGGAGCTGTTTTTT
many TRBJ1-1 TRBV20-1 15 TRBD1 CSATGTGGLGTEAFF TGCAGTGCAACTGGGACAGGCGGGCTTGGCACTGAAGCTTTCTTT
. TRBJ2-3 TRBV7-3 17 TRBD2 CASSPKGLAGGGDTQYF TGTGCCAGCAGCCCAAAGGGCTTAGCGGGAGGGGGAGATACGCAGTATTTT
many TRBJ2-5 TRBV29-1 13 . CSVNRDLLETQYF TGCAGCGTCAACAGGGATCTGTTAGAGACCCAGTACTTC
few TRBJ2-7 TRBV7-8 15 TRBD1 CASSKAGTGIYEQYF TGTGCCAGCAGCAAAGCCGGGACAGGGATCTACGAGCAGTACTTC
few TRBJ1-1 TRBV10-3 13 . CAIRAVADVEAFF TGTGCCATCAGAGCGGTGGCGGACGTAGAAGCTTTCTTT
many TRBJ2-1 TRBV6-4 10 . CASVANEQFF TGTGCCAGCGTAGCAAATGAGCAGTTCTTC
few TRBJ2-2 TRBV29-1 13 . CSVVRGGTGELFF TGCAGCGTTGTTAGAGGGGGCACCGGGGAGCTGTTTTTT
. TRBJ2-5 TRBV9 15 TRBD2 CASSRQSGTQETQYF TGTGCCAGCAGCCGTCAAAGCGGGACCCAAGAGACCCAGTACTTC